The 25 T cell receptor beta chains in this list originate from one sample, sequenced in a study of cytomegalovirus exposure and HLA in healthy donors. The data were produced by immunoSEQ multiplex PCR, yet TCRdb's version contains in-frame clones alone and is incomplete. Of over 120,000 clones in the sample, about 87% were seen once. The material sequenced was PBMCs. The receptors were gathered from a woman in her twenties or thirties in good health and CMV-seropositive.

The J gene is TRBJ2-7, the V gene TRBV5-5; 7 bases match TRBD1. The CDR3 is made up of 13 amino acids. Trimming at V came to 5 bases and at J to 3 bases, leaving 5 bases not matched to a gene. The germline V gene has CDR1 SGHKS and CDR2 YYEKEE (reference sequence). CDR3 region: CASSPAGGYEQYF. The CDR3, as DNA: TGTGCCAGCAGTCCGGCAGGGGGCTACGAGCAGTACTTC.

This rearrangement joins TRBV9 to TRBJ2-2, with D uncertain. Germline-derived CDR1 and CDR2 are SGDLS and YYNGEE. The CDR3 spans 13 residues. Trimming left V 4 bases short and J 3 bases short, with 7 bases between. In DNA, the CDR3 is TGTGCCAGCAGCCACCGGGACACCGGGGAGCTGTTTTTT. This codes for CASSHRDTGELFF. The entire variable domain, with the rest obtained from reference TRBV9 and TRBJ2-2, is as follows: DSGVTQTPKHLITATGQRVTLRCSPRSGDLSVYWYQQSLDQGLQFLIQYYNGEERAKGNILERFSAQQFPDLHSELNLSSLELGDSALYFCASSHRDTGELFFGEGSRLTVL.

This clone was detected only once. The chain couples TRBV29-1 to TRBJ2-7; 8 bases are shared with TRBD2. Germline-derived CDR1 and CDR2 are SQVTM and ANQGSEA. The CDR3 contains 11 residues. Trimming cost V 5 bases and J 4 bases; bases outside gene matches: 1. The CDR3 DNA sequence: TGCAGCGTTCGGGGGGGGTACGAGCAGTACTTC. Translation gives CSVRGGYEQYF.

This chain joins TRBV4-1 and TRBJ2-1; D is unresolved. Trimming stripped 0 bases from V and 0 bases from J, with 18 bases between. The CDR3 consists of 19 residues. Germline CDR1 is MGHRA and CDR2 is YSYEKL. CDR3 sequence reads: CASSQERFSSLYSYNEQFF. Here the CDR3 DNA reads TGCGCCAGCAGCCAAGAGAGGTTCTCAAGTCTATACTCCTACAATGAGCAGTTCTTC.

The chain has TRBV4-1 and TRBJ1-2; 7 bases match TRBD1. This CDR3 is built from 15 residues. Germline V gives CDR1 MGHRA, CDR2 YSYEKL. V lost 5 bases and J lost 4; bases outside the gene matches: 10. CDR3: CASSSQGTARYGYTF. The DNA for the CDR3 is TGCGCCAGCAGCTCACAGGGGACGGCTCGCTATGGCTACACCTTC.

The table lists this clone with a few counts. The chain uses TRBV2 and TRBJ1-5; D might be TRBD1 (6 bases). Trimming cost V 5 bases and J 6 bases, with 11 bases left between them. The CDR3 runs 13 residues. The V gene's germline CDR1 is SNHLY and CDR2 FYNNEI. The CDR3 DNA reads as TGTGCCAGCAGTACAGGGTCCGGTCAGCCCCAGCATTTT. It codes for CASSTGSGQPQHF.

This clone has just one count. This chain links TRBV9 with TRBJ2-1; TRBD1 matches at 7 bases. V was clipped by 0 bases and J by 4 bases; unmatched bases: 4. This CDR3 region has 15 residues. Germline V gene sequence: CDR1 SGDLS, CDR2 YYNGEE. The CDR3 sequence is CASSVAPDRYNEQFF. CDR3 nucleotide sequence: TGTGCCAGCAGCGTAGCCCCGGACAGGTACAATGAGCAGTTCTTC.

The chain is built from TRBV6-5 and TRBJ1-4; 8 bases map to TRBD1. The CDR3 covers 15 residues. The junction had 6 bases not matched to a gene; V was cut back by 2 bases and J by 7 bases. Germline V CDR1 and CDR2: MNHEY, SVGAGI. CDR3: CASSYLQGGVEKLFF. DNA for the CDR3: TGTGCCAGCAGTTACCTACAGGGGGGCGTTGAAAAACTGTTTTTT.

The rearrangement uses TRBV11-2 and TRBJ2-5; TRBD2 matches at 11 bases. The CDR3 is 14 amino acids. Germline V gives CDR1 SGHAT, CDR2 FQNNGV. V shed 8 bases, J shed 2 bases, and the junction held 4 bases outside the gene matches. The CDR3 here is CASSTSGVQETQYF. The CDR3 DNA reads TGTGCCAGCTCGACTAGCGGGGTTCAAGAGACCCAGTACTTC.

The J gene is TRBJ2-7, the V gene TRBV2; D gene uncertain. V was shortened by 3 bases and J by 12 bases, with 15 bases between the two germline ends. Germline V CDR1 and CDR2: SNHLY, FYNNEI. The CDR3 runs to 12 residues. CDR3 nucleotide sequence: TGTGCCAGCAGTGAGCTTGGAGCGAGCACGTACTTC. It codes for CASSELGASTYF.

This clone came up once. DNA for the CDR3: TGTGCCAGCAAAGGACACTCAAGCCCGACCTACGAGCAGTACTTC. It yields the protein CASKGHSSPTYEQYF. The chain is built from TRBV2 and TRBJ2-7, with D tentatively TRBD1 (5 bases). Germline CDR1 and CDR2: SNHLY and FYNNEI. This CDR3 region has 15 residues. Trimming removed 7 bases from V and 2 bases from J, with 18 bases in between.

The chain combines TRBV5-1 with TRBJ1-2; 10 bases agree with TRBD1. The V gene end was trimmed by 4 bases and the J gene end by 6 bases; junction bases not matched to a gene: 6. Per the germline V gene, CDR1 is SGHRS and CDR2 is YFSETQ. The CDR3 consists of 14 residues. CDR3 DNA sequence: TGCGCCAGCAGCCCCGGACAGGGGGTGCATGGCTACACCTTC. It translates to CASSPGQGVHGYTF.

The J gene is TRBJ2-7, the V gene TRBV7-2; D remains ambiguous. This CDR3 is 11 amino acids long. Germline CDR1 is SGHTA and CDR2 is FQGNSA. Trimming left V 1 base short and J 7 bases short, with 5 bases between. In DNA form, the CDR3 reads TGTGCCAGCAGCTTAGGGCGGGAGCAGTACTTC. Encoded protein: CASSLGREQYF.

The chain links TRBV19 to TRBJ1-5; no clear D. The germline gives CDR1 LNHDA, CDR2 SQIVND (reference sequence). V was cut by 0 bases and J by 3 bases, with 6 bases left in between. This CDR3 has 14 residues. In nucleotides, the CDR3 is TGTGCCAGTAGTATAGATATGTTCAATCAGCCCCAGCATTTT. Translated: CASSIDMFNQPQHF.

CDR3 amino acids: CASSVTGGYSPLHF. CDR3 sequence (DNA): TGTGCCAGCAGCGTGACAGGGGGCTATTCACCCCTCCACTTT. V and J are TRBV9 and TRBJ1-6; TRBD1 aligns across 10 bases. This CDR3 contains 14 residues. The junction had 1 base not matched to a gene; V was cut back by 2 bases and J by 8 bases. Germline V gene sequence: CDR1 SGDLS, CDR2 YYNGEE. Full variable domain (outside the CDR3, taken from reference TRBV9 and TRBJ1-6): DSGVTQTPKHLITATGQRVTLRCSPRSGDLSVYWYQQSLDQGLQFLIQYYNGEERAKGNILERFSAQQFPDLHSELNLSSLELGDSALYFCASSVTGGYSPLHFGNGTRLTVT.

The CDR3, as DNA: TGTGCCAGCACACCCTGGGGGGATACTAGCAATGAGCAGTTCTTC. Encoded protein: CASTPWGDTSNEQFF. The genes are TRBV28 and TRBJ2-1; D may be TRBD2 (6 bases). With 7 bases removed from V and 6 bases from J, the gap between germline ends came to 19 bases. The CDR3 spans 15 residues. Germline V lookup: CDR1 MDHEN, CDR2 SYDVKM.

V and J are TRBV15 and TRBJ2-3; the match to TRBD1 covers 7 bases. The V segment lost 5 bases and the J segment 6 bases; nucleotides outside the gene matches: 14. This CDR3 spans 16 amino acids. Per germline, CDR1 LNHNV and CDR2 YYDKDF (reference sequence). CDR3 amino acids: CATSPRVRDRRDTQYF. In nucleotides, the CDR3 is TGTGCCACCAGCCCTCGCGTAAGGGACAGAAGGGATACGCAGTATTTT.

The gene calls are TRBV15 and TRBJ1-5; weak D call: TRBD1 (6 bases). This CDR3 has 15 residues. Trimming pared 5 bases from V and 5 bases from J, leaving 16 bases between. Per the germline V gene, CDR1 is LNHNV and CDR2 is YYDKDF (reference sequence). This CDR3 is CATSVERAGDQPQHF. The CDR3 nucleotides are TGTGCCACCAGCGTCGAAAGGGCAGGGGATCAGCCCCAGCATTTT.

The chain recombines TRBV6-5 with TRBJ2-1; D remains unclear. V was trimmed by 6 bases and J by 5 bases, leaving 11 bases between them. The CDR3 spans 13 residues. Germline lookup yields CDR1 MNHEY and CDR2 SVGAGI. The CDR3 spells CASRSYPNNEQFF. CDR3 coding DNA: TGTGCCAGCAGGTCCTATCCTAACAATGAGCAGTTCTTC.

This chain links TRBV13 with TRBJ2-7; tentative D call: TRBD2 (6 bases). Deletions cut 0 bases from V and 2 bases from J, with 17 bases between. The CDR3 spans 17 residues. The germline V gene has CDR1 PRHDT and CDR2 FYEKMQ (reference sequence). This CDR3 is CASSLGPWTKRTYEQYF. DNA of the CDR3: TGTGCCAGCAGCTTAGGGCCCTGGACTAAGCGAACCTACGAGCAGTACTTC.

The chain links TRBV5-6 to TRBJ2-7; 9 bases line up with TRBD1. The junction had 5 bases not matched to a gene; V was cut back by 7 bases and J by 0 bases. The CDR3 extends over 14 amino acids. Germline CDR1 and CDR2: SGHDT and YYEEEE. CDR3 nucleotide sequence: TGTGCCAGCGCCTTGGGACAGGGCTCCTACGAGCAGTACTTC. Translating gives CASALGQGSYEQYF.

The chain is built from TRBV14 and TRBJ1-1, with 7 nucleotides matching TRBD1. V was clipped by 2 bases and J by 1 base; unmatched bases: 4. Germline V lookup: CDR1 SGHDN, CDR2 FVKESK. The CDR3 totals 15 residues. The CDR3 region is CASSQLTGANTEAFF. For the CDR3, the DNA is TGTGCCAGCAGCCAACTCACAGGGGCGAACACTGAAGCTTTCTTT.

The chain couples TRBV7-8 to TRBJ1-5; D gene ambiguous. Germline V gene data show CDR1 as SGHVS and CDR2 as FQNEAQ. The CDR3 is 18 amino acids. V was cut by 0 bases and J by 2 bases, with 17 bases left in between. The CDR3 bases are TGTGCCAGCAGCTTAGCTCGGTCCACATACGGAGGCAATCAGCCCCAGCATTTT. Protein sequence: CASSLARSTYGGNQPQHF.

The V gene is TRBV2, the J gene TRBJ2-3; 8 bases fit TRBD1. J was trimmed by 3 bases and V by 6 bases; bases with no gene match: 5. This CDR3 is 14 amino acids long. The germline CDR1 and CDR2 sequences are SNHLY and FYNNEI. CDR3 residues: CASRDRVGTDTQYF. The CDR3 DNA reads TGTGCCAGCAGGGACAGGGTCGGGACAGATACGCAGTATTTT.

The rearrangement uses TRBV6-5 and TRBJ2-4; TRBD2 is a possible D gene (6 bases). This CDR3 contains 13 residues. Germline values: CDR1 MNHEY, CDR2 SVGAGI. V lost 7 bases to trimming and J lost 4 bases, with 11 bases between them. CDR3 loop: CASTAAGKNIQYF. The CDR3 region has the DNA TGTGCCAGCACCGCGGCGGGGAAAAACATTCAGTACTTC.